This TCR beta chain was retrieved from a study of blood T cell repertoires in COVID-19. Background on the study: Samples taken during acute and convalescent COVID-19 were collected in the United States, Italy and Spain.

Two negative PCRs, clearance, or symptom resolution were required of recovered Cohort 3 donors. Original processing methods: Reference gene primer amplification in the assay estimated nucleated cell counts. Profiled with immunoSEQ multiplex PCR; TCRdb holds only in-frame clones, not every one. V, J and clone size are taken as reported in that table, and D and trimming were inferred from the DNA itself. In the table there are roughly 280,000 clones, 80% to 90% of which are singletons. The sequencing input was PBMCs or T cells enriched from blood (not recorded which). The source is a woman aged 18-29 years who had recovered from COVID-19.

CDR3 protein: CASNEVNYGYTF. DNA for the CDR3: TGTGCCAGCAATGAGGTGAACTATGGCTACACCTTC. The J gene is TRBJ1-2, the V gene TRBV21-1. TRBV21-1 is a documented pseudogene. CDR3 length: 12 amino acids.